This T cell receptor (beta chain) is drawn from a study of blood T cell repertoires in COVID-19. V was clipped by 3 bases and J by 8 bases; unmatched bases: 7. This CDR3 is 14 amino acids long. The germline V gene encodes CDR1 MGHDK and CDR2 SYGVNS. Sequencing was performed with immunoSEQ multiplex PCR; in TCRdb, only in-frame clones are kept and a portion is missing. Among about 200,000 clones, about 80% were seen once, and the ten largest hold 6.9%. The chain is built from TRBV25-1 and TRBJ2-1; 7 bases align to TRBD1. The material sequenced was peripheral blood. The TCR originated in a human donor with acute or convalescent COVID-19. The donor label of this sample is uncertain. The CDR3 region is CASSDLDRVDEQFF. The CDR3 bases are TGTGCCAGCAGTGACCTCGACAGGGTGGATGAGCAGTTCTTC.